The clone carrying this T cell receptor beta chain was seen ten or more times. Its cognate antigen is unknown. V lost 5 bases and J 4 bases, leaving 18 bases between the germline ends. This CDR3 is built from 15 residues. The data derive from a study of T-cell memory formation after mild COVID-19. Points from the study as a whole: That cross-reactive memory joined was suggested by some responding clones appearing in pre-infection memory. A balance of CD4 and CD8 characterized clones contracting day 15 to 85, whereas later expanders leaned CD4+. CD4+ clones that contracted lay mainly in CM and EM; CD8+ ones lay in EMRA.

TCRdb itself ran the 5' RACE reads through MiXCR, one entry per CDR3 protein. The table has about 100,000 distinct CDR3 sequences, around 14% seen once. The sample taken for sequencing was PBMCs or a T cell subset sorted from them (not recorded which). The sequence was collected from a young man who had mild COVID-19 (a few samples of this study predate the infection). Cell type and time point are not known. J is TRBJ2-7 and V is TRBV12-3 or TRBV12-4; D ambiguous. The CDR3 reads CASSTEPSGSYEQYF. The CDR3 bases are TGTGCCAGCAGTACCGAACCCTCCGGATCATACGAGCAGTACTTC.